This T cell receptor (beta chain) stems from a study of molecular identifiers for immune sequencing clone quantification. Study-wide background: Replicate experiments took RNA from approximately 20,000 or 100,000 naive CD8 cells, divided it five ways and sequenced four. Findings of the study overall: Spiked Jurkat TCR RNA equivalent to one cell reportedly surfaced among some 1 million naive cells.

As previously described, bulk TCR libraries were made using listed TCR primers. One entry per CDR3 protein results from TCRdb running MiXCR on the PCR reads. The table records about 98,000 distinct CDR3 sequences, 30% to 35% of them present only once. V trimming: 4 bases; J trimming: 4 bases; junction bases outside the gene matches: 15. The CDR3 is 17 amino acids. About this clonotype: What it binds is not known.

Naive CD8 libraries were made from roughly 20,000 to 1,000,000 sorted cells, and they used 10%, 30% or 50% RNA. The J gene is TRBJ1-1, the V gene TRBV12-3 or TRBV12-4, with 7 bases identical to TRBD1. This receptor was taken from a human donor in good health. Some libraries in this study had Jurkat cell RNA spiked in. Sequenced: naive CD8+ T cells from blood, with Jurkat cell RNA spiked in. Stated subset: FACS-sorted CD8+CD4-CCR7+CD45RA+ naive T cells. The CDR3 region is CASSSRDSGSMGTEAFF. The CDR3 DNA sequence: TGTGCCAGCAGTTCTCGGGACAGTGGGTCCATGGGCACTGAAGCTTTCTTT.